One and the same sample provided the 15 T cell receptor beta chains below, sequenced in a study of blood T cell repertoires in COVID-19. Generated by immunoSEQ multiplex PCR, the TCRdb table keeps only in-frame clones and is missing some. The sample contains about 160,000 clones, about 90% of which appear only once. Input material: PBMCs or T cells enriched from blood (not recorded which). All receptors derive from a woman aged 40 to 50 who had been exposed to COVID-19.

There are a few counts of this clone. This rearrangement joins TRBV25-1 to TRBJ2-7; the match to TRBD2 covers 9 bases. The CDR3 totals 16 residues. With 3 bases clipped from V and 1 base from J, the junction kept 7 bases outside the gene matches. Germline CDR1 and CDR2: MGHDK and SYGVNS. CDR3: CASSESTSGSSYEQYF. The CDR3 DNA is TGTGCCAGCAGTGAGTCGACTAGCGGCAGTTCCTACGAGCAGTACTTC.

The chain has TRBV5-1 and TRBJ1-6; 8 bases are a match to TRBD1. Germline CDR1 reads SGHRS; CDR2 reads YFSETQ. CDR3 length equals 16 residues. The trim removed 4 bases at V and 5 bases at J, leaving 8 bases unmatched. DNA of the CDR3: TGCGCCAGCAGCGCGGCTGGACAGGGAGATAATTCACCCCTCCACTTT. Its translation is CASSAAGQGDNSPLHF.

This chain links TRBV6-2 or TRBV6-3 with TRBJ2-1, with TRBD2 matching over 14 bases. CDR3 length: 17 amino acids. J was trimmed by 10 bases and V by 0 bases; bases with no gene match: 8. Germline assignment: CDR1 MNHEY and CDR2 SVGEGT. The CDR3 nucleotides read TGTGCCAGCAGTTACTCGAGGGGACTAGCGGGAGAAAGGGAGCAGTTCTTC. It specifies CASSYSRGLAGEREQFF.

The V call is TRBV7-2, the J call TRBJ1-1, with unresolved D. Deletions cut 1 base from V and 1 base from J, with 10 bases between. CDR1 is SGHTA, CDR2 FQGNSA, per germline. This CDR3 has 15 amino acids. In DNA form, the CDR3 reads TGTGCCAGCAGCTTAGGGGCACTGAGGAACACTGAAGCTTTCTTT. This encodes CASSLGALRNTEAFF.

The chain joins TRBV7-9 to TRBJ1-1; unclear D gene. Germline V CDR1 and CDR2: SEHNR, FQNEAQ (reference sequence). This CDR3 has 17 amino acids. V was clipped by 4 bases and J by 4 bases, with 22 bases between them. CDR3 bases: TGTGCCAGCAGCTCCACCGGAGGCGGGATATGGGGCACTGAAGCTTTCTTT. Amino acids: CASSSTGGGIWGTEAFF.

V usage is TRBV5-4 and J usage is TRBJ2-3, with D perhaps matching TRBD2 (5 bases). CDR1 SGHNT and CDR2 YYREEE come from the germline V gene (reference sequence). Trimming removed 2 bases at V and 0 bases at J, with 13 bases between. The CDR3 is made up of 16 amino acids. CDR3 sequence (DNA): TGTGCCAGCAGCTTTGGACTCCCAATTAGCACAGATACGCAGTATTTT. It specifies CASSFGLPISTDTQYF.

This clone was picked up one time. The V gene is TRBV19, the J gene TRBJ2-2; maybe TRBD1 (6 bases). Germline CDR1 and CDR2: LNHDA and SQIVND (reference sequence). The CDR3 is 17 amino acids. The germline V and J ends were trimmed by 4 bases and 3 bases, with 18 bases remaining between them. CDR3 amino acids: CASSTTQGGTDTGELFF. CDR3 coding DNA: TGTGCCAGTAGTACTACACAAGGGGGAACGGACACCGGGGAGCTGTTTTTT.

J is TRBJ2-1 and V is TRBV4-3; D is unresolved. V lost 0 bases, J lost 1 base, and 13 bases lay in between. Germline-derived CDR1 and CDR2 are LGHNA and YSLEER. This CDR3 has 17 residues. As DNA, the CDR3 is TGCGCCAGCAGCCAAGATTTTACGCGTGAATCCTACAATGAGCAGTTCTTC. Its protein product is CASSQDFTRESYNEQFF.

V and J are TRBV13 and TRBJ2-2; 10 nucleotides line up with TRBD2. Trimming took 5 bases from V and 4 from J; bases not matched to a gene: 7. The CDR3 loop spans 16 amino acids. CDR1 is PRHDT, CDR2 FYEKMQ, per germline (reference sequence). For the CDR3, the DNA is TGTGCCAGCAGCCGTTACCGGACTAGCGGCACCGGGGAGCTGTTTTTT. Translated, it gives CASSRYRTSGTGELFF. The full variable domain, rest sourced from reference TRBV13 and TRBJ2-2, is AAGVIQSPRHLIKEKRETATLKCYPIPRHDTVYWYQQGPGQDPQFLISFYEKMQSDKGSIPDRFSAQQFSDYHSELNMSSLELGDSALYFCASSRYRTSGTGELFFGEGSRLTVL.

This chain uses TRBV29-1 with TRBJ1-2; D might be TRBD1 (6 bases). V shed 0 bases and J shed 8 bases, with 13 bases lying between them. Germline CDR1 reads SQVTM; CDR2 reads ANQGSEA. CDR3 length: 13 residues. The CDR3 spells CSVEDLGAWGYTF. CDR3 in DNA: TGCAGCGTTGAAGATTTGGGGGCTTGGGGCTACACCTTC.

There are a few counts of this clone. V and J are TRBV28 and TRBJ2-1; D not resolved. The V and J ends lost 6 bases and 0 bases respectively, with 15 bases between them. The CDR3 spans 16 residues. Germline lookup yields CDR1 MDHEN and CDR2 SYDVKM. CDR3 in DNA: TGTGCCAGCAGCTTCCGAATCTCAGACTCCTACAATGAGCAGTTCTTC. Translation: CASSFRISDSYNEQFF.

The J gene is TRBJ1-3, the V gene TRBV4-3; D gene uncertain. The germline V and J ends were trimmed by 3 bases and 1 base, with 7 bases remaining between them. The CDR3 consists of 14 residues. Germline CDR1 is LGHNA and CDR2 is YSLEER. CDR3 in amino acids: CASSQARSGNTIYF. For the CDR3, the DNA is TGCGCCAGCAGCCAGGCCCGTTCTGGAAACACCATATATTTT.

The CDR3 here is CASSKIADRGYTF. The CDR3 coding sequence is TGCGCCAGCAGCAAGATAGCCGATCGAGGCTACACCTTC. The chain couples TRBV5-1 to TRBJ1-2; D uncertain. CDR3 length: 13 amino acids. CDR1 and CDR2 from the germline V gene are SGHRS and YFSETQ. The V gene lost 4 bases and the J gene lost 8 bases, with 15 bases spanning the gap. The variable domain in full, completed from reference TRBV5-1 and TRBJ1-2, reads KAGVTQTPRYLIKTRGQQVTLSCSPISGHRSVSWYQQTPGQGLQFLFEYFSETQRNKGNFPGRFSGRQFSNSRSEMNVSTLELGDSALYLCASSKIADRGYTFGSGTRLTVV.

This chain links TRBV19 with TRBJ2-2, with TRBD2 matching over 8 bases. Germline-derived CDR1 and CDR2 are LNHDA and SQIVND (reference sequence). V lost 6 bases and J lost 5; bases outside the gene matches: 8. The CDR3 runs 15 residues. As DNA, the CDR3 is TGTGCCAGTAGCCACGGCGGGAGGTCGACCGGGGAGCTGTTTTTT. Residues: CASSHGGRSTGELFF.

The chain combines TRBV28 with TRBJ1-2, with a weak D call TRBD1 (5 bases). The CDR3 is made up of 12 amino acids. CDR1 is MDHEN and CDR2 is SYDVKM in the germline V gene. The germline V and J ends were trimmed by 3 bases and 8 bases, with 10 bases remaining between them. The CDR3 DNA reads as TGTGCCAGCAGTTTCCCGGGGGGAGGCTACACCTTC. It translates to CASSFPGGGYTF.